The 19 T cell receptor beta chains listed next were all sequenced from one sample in a study of T cells in Graves' hyperthyroidism and ophthalmopathy. RNA transcripts yielded amplified TCR beta CDR3 regions. HTBI primers drove first-round RT-PCR of the TCR CDR3. TCRdb ran MiXCR on the multiplex PCR reads and lists one entry per CDR3 protein. The sample lists 550,000 to 650,000 distinct CDR3 sequences, around 14% occurring once. Sequenced material: blood. The origin of the receptors is a woman aged 25 to 39 with Graves' hyperthyroidism that later progressed to Graves' ophthalmopathy.

This clonotype was seen many times. The chain employs TRBV28 and TRBJ2-1; D possibly corresponds to TRBD1 (6 bases). With 4 bases removed from V and 8 bases from J, the gap between germline ends came to 18 bases. CDR1 is MDHEN and CDR2 is SYDVKM in the germline V gene. The CDR3 runs to 15 residues. CDR3 DNA sequence: TGTGCCAGCAGTTCTTTCAGGGGCGGAAGGTATGAGCAGTTCTTC. It codes for CASSSFRGGRYEQFF.

The table lists this clonotype with many counts. The gene calls are TRBV7-2 and TRBJ1-3; TRBD1 might be the D (5 bases). The CDR3 covers 14 residues. Germline assignment: CDR1 SGHTA and CDR2 FQGNSA. Trimming removed 5 bases from V and 0 bases from J, with 8 bases in between. The CDR3 loop reads CASSPGFSGNTIYF. CDR3 nucleotide sequence: TGTGCCAGCAGCCCAGGGTTCTCTGGAAACACCATATATTTT. The complete variable domain, with remaining parts taken from reference TRBV7-2 and TRBJ1-3, reads GAGVSQSPSNKVTEKGKDVELRCDPISGHTALYWYRQSLGQGLEFLIYFQGNSAPDKSGLPSDRFSAERTGGSVSTLTIQRTQQEDSAVYLCASSPGFSGNTIYFGEGSWLTVV.

At least ten counts were recorded for this clonotype. The chain combines TRBV7-6 with TRBJ2-7, with TRBD1 identical over 8 bases. CDR1 is SGHVS, CDR2 FNYEAQ, per germline. The CDR3 totals 16 residues. J was trimmed by 4 bases and V by 5 bases; bases with no gene match: 13. Here the CDR3 reads CASSPNGQGRSYEQYF. Here the CDR3 DNA reads TGTGCCAGCAGCCCAAACGGACAGGGAAGATCGTACGAGCAGTACTTC. Filled out from reference TRBV7-6 and TRBJ2-7, the complete variable domain reads GAGVSQSPRYKVTKRGQDVALRCDPISGHVSLYWYRQALGQGPEFLTYFNYEAQQDKSGLPNDRFSAERPEGSISTLTIQRTEQRDSAMYRCASSPNGQGRSYEQYFGPGTRLTVT.

The rearrangement links TRBV20-1 to TRBJ1-3, with D perhaps TRBD1 (6 bases). Between the trimmed V and J ends, which lost 4 bases and 0 bases, there was a span of 13 bases. Germline V lookup: CDR1 DFQATT, CDR2 SNEGSKA (reference sequence). The CDR3 totals 15 residues. The CDR3 spells CSATDRMNSGNTIYF. As DNA, the CDR3 is TGCAGTGCTACGGACAGAATGAACTCTGGAAACACCATATATTTT.

The rearrangement links TRBV5-1 to TRBJ2-5, with 8 nucleotides matching TRBD2. Looked up from germline, CDR1 is SGHRS and CDR2 is YFSETQ. There are 15 residues in the CDR3. V dropped 7 bases and J dropped 0; count of bases not matched to a gene: 8. CDR3 nucleotides: TGCGCCAGCGGGGTTAGCGGGACCCACCAAGAGACCCAGTACTTC. This translates into CASGVSGTHQETQYF.

The sample holds many counts of this clonotype. V is TRBV6-2 or TRBV6-3 and J is TRBJ1-4; 9 bases are shared with TRBD1. Unmatched junction bases numbered 10, after V lost 2 bases and J lost 6 bases. Germline CDR1 is MNHEY and CDR2 is SVGEGT. The CDR3 has 17 amino acids. This CDR3 is CASSYGTGFVKDEKLFF. DNA of the CDR3: TGTGCCAGCAGTTACGGGACAGGGTTCGTTAAGGATGAAAAACTGTTTTTT.

V is TRBV15 and J is TRBJ2-3; D remains ambiguous. The CDR3 extends over 16 amino acids. Trimming pared 0 bases from V and 1 base from J, leaving 11 bases between. CDR1 LNHNV and CDR2 YYDKDF come from the germline V gene (reference sequence). In DNA, the CDR3 is TGTGCCACCAGCAGAGATCCCACTGGGGGCACAGATACGCAGTATTTT. Its protein product is CATSRDPTGGTDTQYF. The variable domain in full, completed from reference TRBV15 and TRBJ2-3, reads DAMVIQNPRYQVTQFGKPVTLSCSQTLNHNVMYWYQQKSSQAPKLLFHYYDKDFNNEADTPDNFQSRRPNTSFCFLDIRSPGLGDTAMYLCATSRDPTGGTDTQYFGPGTRLTVL.

This clonotype has at least ten counts. The chain joins TRBV12-3 or TRBV12-4 to TRBJ2-5, with a tentative D call TRBD1 (6 bases). Trimming took 6 bases from V and 4 from J, leaving 21 bases between them. The CDR3 covers 16 residues. In DNA, the CDR3 is TGTGCCAGCAGCCAAACCGTCGGACAGAGTATAGAGACCCAGTACTTC. Encoded protein: CASSQTVGQSIETQYF.

The sample holds many counts of this clonotype. The V gene is TRBV2, the J gene TRBJ1-4, with 9 bases identical to TRBD1. Germline loops: CDR1 SNHLY, CDR2 FYNNEI. Germline trimming cut 5 bases from V and 7 bases from J; bases unmatched to any gene: 11. The CDR3 covers 16 residues. For the CDR3, the DNA is TGTGCCAGCAGTAGCCGGGACAGGGCCGTAGGTGAAAAACTGTTTTTT. It yields the protein CASSSRDRAVGEKLFF.

This clonotype was recorded at least ten times. The CDR3 spells CASSRLARAQFLADTQYF. CDR3 bases: TGTGCCAGCAGCCGCCTGGCCAGGGCCCAGTTTTTGGCAGATACGCAGTATTTT. V and J are TRBV12-3 or TRBV12-4 and TRBJ2-3; tentative D call: TRBD1 (5 bases). Trimming removed 6 bases from V and 4 bases from J, with 26 bases in between. This CDR3 spans 18 amino acids.

This clonotype was recorded at least ten times. The chain combines TRBV5-1 with TRBJ2-3, with a possible D match to TRBD2 (6 bases). V dropped 4 bases and J dropped 0 bases, with 15 bases sitting between them. The CDR3 length is 16 residues. Per the germline V gene, CDR1 is SGHRS and CDR2 is YFSETQ. DNA of the CDR3: TGCGCCAGCAGCCCTGGTCCGGCGGGGAGCACAGATACGCAGTATTTT. It encodes CASSPGPAGSTDTQYF.

As concerns this clonotype: A much larger clone is a single base away; this may be a read error. This chain connects TRBV2 to TRBJ2-1, with TRBD2 matching 9 bases. Germline V gives CDR1 SNHLY, CDR2 FYNNEI. The CDR3 runs 15 residues. The CDR3 here is CASRQTSGLYSEQFF. As DNA, the CDR3 is TGTGCCAGCCGACAGACTAGCGGCCTATACAGTGAGCAGTTCTTC.

CDR3 coding DNA: TGTGCCAGCAGCGTTGGGACAGTAGAATACAATGAGCAGTTCTTC. This codes for CASSVGTVEYNEQFF. The chain recombines TRBV9 with TRBJ2-1; 7 nucleotides line up with TRBD1. This CDR3 is built from 15 residues. V lost 2 bases to trimming and J lost 4 bases; unmatched junction nucleotides: 6. Germline CDR1 is SGDLS and CDR2 is YYNGEE.

This clonotype has just a few counts. This sequence joins TRBV5-8 and TRBJ2-1; TRBD2 aligns across 13 bases. The CDR3 has 17 residues. Trimming took 4 bases from V and 3 from J; bases not matched to a gene: 7. Germline values: CDR1 SGHTS, CDR2 YDEGEE. CDR3 residues: CASSQQGTSGIYNEQFF. Written as DNA, the CDR3 is TGTGCCAGCAGCCAACAAGGGACTAGCGGGATCTACAATGAGCAGTTCTTC.

This clonotype was counted many times. This sequence joins TRBV7-2 and TRBJ2-1; D remains unclear. The CDR3 has 11 amino acids. Germline loops: CDR1 SGHTA, CDR2 FQGNSA. Trimming left V 5 bases short and J 9 bases short, with 8 bases between. This chain's CDR3 is CASSPYLEQFF. The CDR3 coding sequence is TGTGCCAGCAGCCCTTATCTTGAGCAGTTCTTC.

The rearrangement uses TRBV7-9 and TRBJ2-1, with 10 bases lining up with TRBD2. J was trimmed by 11 bases and V by 3 bases; bases with no gene match: 7. The CDR3 totals 14 residues. Germline V gene lookup returns CDR1 SEHNR and CDR2 FQNEAQ (reference sequence). This chain's CDR3 is CASSFGLAGEKQFF. Here the CDR3 DNA reads TGTGCCAGCAGCTTTGGTCTAGCGGGAGAAAAGCAGTTCTTC. The full variable domain, with the rest looked up from reference TRBV7-9 and TRBJ2-1, is DTGVSQNPRHKITKRGQNVTFRCDPISEHNRLYWYRQTLGQGPEFLTYFQNEAQLEKSRLLSDRFSAERPKGSFSTLEIQRTEQGDSAMYLCASSFGLAGEKQFFGPGTRLTVL.

The V call is TRBV18, the J call TRBJ1-1; TRBD1 aligns across 8 bases. The CDR3 consists of 16 residues. Germline V gene lookup returns CDR1 KGHSH and CDR2 LQKENI. V lost 2 bases to trimming and J lost 1 base; unmatched junction nucleotides: 6. CDR3 in amino acids: CASSPYETGENTEAFF. The DNA for the CDR3 is TGTGCCAGCTCACCATACGAGACAGGGGAGAACACTGAAGCTTTCTTT.

This sequence joins TRBV4-3 and TRBJ2-3; 7 bases line up with TRBD1. Germline V gene lookup returns CDR1 LGHNA and CDR2 YSLEER. V lost 0 bases to trimming and J lost 1 base; unmatched junction nucleotides: 7. The CDR3 consists of 17 residues. As DNA, the CDR3 is TGCGCCAGCAGCCAAGATAGGTTTGGGACAGGCACAGATACGCAGTATTTT. Encoded protein: CASSQDRFGTGTDTQYF.

This clonotype has a count of ten or more. The V gene is TRBV3-1, the J gene TRBJ2-2; D is ambiguous. The CDR3 is 11 residues long. Germline V gene data show CDR1 as LGHDT and CDR2 as YNNKEL (reference sequence). The ends were cut back, 1 base at V and 8 bases at J, with 2 bases in the middle. The CDR3 here is CASSQGGELFF. The DNA of the CDR3 is TGTGCCAGCAGCCAAGGAGGGGAGCTGTTTTTT.